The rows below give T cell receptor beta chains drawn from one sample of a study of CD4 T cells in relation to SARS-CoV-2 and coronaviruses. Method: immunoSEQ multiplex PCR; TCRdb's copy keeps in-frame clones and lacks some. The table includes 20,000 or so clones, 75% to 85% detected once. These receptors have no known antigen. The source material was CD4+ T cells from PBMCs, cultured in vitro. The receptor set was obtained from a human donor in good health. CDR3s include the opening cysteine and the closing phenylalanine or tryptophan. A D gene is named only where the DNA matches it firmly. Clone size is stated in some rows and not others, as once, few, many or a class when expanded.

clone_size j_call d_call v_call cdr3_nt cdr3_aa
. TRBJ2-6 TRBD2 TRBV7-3 TGTGCCAGCAGCTTAGTCGGGACTAGCTACCCTGGGGCCAACGTCCTGACTTTC CASSLVGTSYPGANVLTF
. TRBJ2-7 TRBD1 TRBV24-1 TGTGCCACCAGTGACCCTGGACAGGGGTCCTACGAGCAGTACTTC CATSDPGQGSYEQYF
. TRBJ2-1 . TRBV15 TGTGCCACCAGGACAGGCCTCTCCTACAATGAGCAGTTCTTC CATRTGLSYNEQFF
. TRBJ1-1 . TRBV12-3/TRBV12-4 TGTGCCAGCAGTTTATGGCTGCTACCTGAAGCTTTCTTT CASSLWLLPEAFF
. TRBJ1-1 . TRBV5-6 TGTGCCAGCAGCTTGGCCGGTGGGCAAGCTTTCTTT CASSLAGGQAFF
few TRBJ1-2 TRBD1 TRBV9 TGTGCCAGCAGCGTAGTGGCAGGGGGAATCTATGGCTACACCTTC CASSVVAGGIYGYTF
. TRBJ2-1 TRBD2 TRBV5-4 TGTGCCAGCAGCTTTCAGGGACTAGCTGAGAATGAGCAGTTCTTC CASSFQGLAENEQFF
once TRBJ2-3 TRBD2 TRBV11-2 TGTGCCACCTCGCGGGGGGGAGATACGCAGTATTTT CATSRGGDTQYF
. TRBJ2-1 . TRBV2 TGTGCCAGCAGTGACGTACTTGGGGTCGAGCAGTTCTTC CASSDVLGVEQFF
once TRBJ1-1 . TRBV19 TGTGCCAGTAGTACGGCCGACAGGAACACTGAAGCTTTCTTT CASSTADRNTEAFF